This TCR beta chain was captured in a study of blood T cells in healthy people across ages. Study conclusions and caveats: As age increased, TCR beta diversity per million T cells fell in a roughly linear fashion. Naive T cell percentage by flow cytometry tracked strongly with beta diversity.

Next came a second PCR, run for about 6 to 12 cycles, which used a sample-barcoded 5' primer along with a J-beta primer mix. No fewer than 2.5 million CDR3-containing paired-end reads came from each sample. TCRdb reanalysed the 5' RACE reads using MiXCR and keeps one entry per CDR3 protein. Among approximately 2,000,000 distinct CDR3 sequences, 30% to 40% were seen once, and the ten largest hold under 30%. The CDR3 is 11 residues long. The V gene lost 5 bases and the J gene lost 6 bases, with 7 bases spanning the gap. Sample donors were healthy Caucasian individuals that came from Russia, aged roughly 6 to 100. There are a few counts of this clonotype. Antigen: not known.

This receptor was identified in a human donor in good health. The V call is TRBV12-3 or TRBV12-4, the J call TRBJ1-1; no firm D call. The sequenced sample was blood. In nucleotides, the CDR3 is TGTGCCAGCAGTACATCCCCTGAAGCTTTCTTT. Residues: CASSTSPEAFF.